The 32 T cell receptor beta chains below all came from one sample that was sequenced in a study of blood T cell repertoires in COVID-19. Libraries were prepared by immunoSEQ multiplex PCR; TCRdb keeps only in-frame clonotypes and omits some of them. This repertoire shows some 200,000 clones, approximately 83% found once; its top ten account for 1.3%. Sequenced input: peripheral blood. Receptors originate from a woman between 25 and 40 years old with COVID-19, enrolled during active disease.

This rearrangement joins TRBV5-4 to TRBJ2-7; no definite D call. The length of the CDR3 is 12 residues. Germline V CDR1 and CDR2: SGHNT, YYREEE (reference sequence). With 1 base removed from V and 4 bases from J, the gap between germline ends came to 6 bases. This chain's CDR3 is CASSLPGYEQYF. The CDR3 coding sequence is TGTGCCAGCAGCTTGCCGGGTTACGAGCAGTACTTC.

The chain is built from TRBV5-1 and TRBJ2-1; D uncertain. The CDR3 spans 15 residues. The germline gives CDR1 SGHRS, CDR2 YFSETQ. V was trimmed by 0 bases and J by 5 bases, leaving 12 bases between them. This CDR3 reads CASSLVVASNNEQFF. DNA of the CDR3: TGCGCCAGCAGCTTGGTAGTTGCTAGTAACAATGAGCAGTTCTTC.

The rearrangement links TRBV29-1 to TRBJ2-3; D gene ambiguous. In germline, CDR1 is SQVTM, CDR2 ANQGSEA. This CDR3 comprises 12 residues. Trimming cost V 8 bases and J 6 bases, with 15 bases left between them. The CDR3 sequence: CSTRPSKDTQYF. CDR3 nucleotide sequence: TGCAGCACCCGCCCTAGTAAGGATACGCAGTATTTT.

The V gene is TRBV5-1, the J gene TRBJ2-5, with 14 bases that match TRBD2. The CDR3 is made up of 17 amino acids. Germline V CDR1 and CDR2: SGHRS, YFSETQ. Unmatched junction bases numbered 10, after V lost 4 bases and J lost 5 bases. CDR3 nucleotide sequence: TGCGCCAGCAGCCCCAGGACTAGCGGGGGGTTGGGGGAGACCCAGTACTTC. Translating it yields CASSPRTSGGLGETQYF.

This chain links TRBV25-1 with TRBJ2-2; the D gene is possibly TRBD2 (5 bases). The V gene lost 8 bases and the J gene lost 0 bases, with 10 bases spanning the gap. CDR3 size: 14 residues. Looked up from germline, CDR1 is MGHDK and CDR2 is SYGVNS. CDR3 bases: TGTGCCAGCCACCCGGGGTCGAACACCGGGGAGCTGTTTTTT. It encodes CASHPGSNTGELFF. The variable domain in full, completed from reference TRBV25-1 and TRBJ2-2, reads EADIYQTPRYLVIGTGKKITLECSQTMGHDKMYWYQQDPGMELHLIHYSYGVNSTEKGDLSSESTVSRIRTEHFPLTLESARPSHTSQYLCASHPGSNTGELFFGEGSRLTVL.

The rearrangement joins TRBV5-5 to TRBJ1-5; 10 nucleotides agree with TRBD1. This CDR3 is built from 14 residues. Looked up from germline, CDR1 is SGHKS and CDR2 is YYEKEE (reference sequence). The V gene end was trimmed by 3 bases and the J gene end by 7 bases; junction bases not matched to a gene: 4. DNA of the CDR3: TGTGCCAGCAGCTGGGGGACAGGGGAACAGCCCCAGCATTTT. It codes for CASSWGTGEQPQHF.

This chain connects TRBV7-3 to TRBJ2-5; TRBD2 agrees at 8 bases. The CDR3 runs to 13 residues. The J segment lost 4 bases and the V segment lost 6 bases, leaving 4 bases of the junction unmatched. Germline V gives CDR1 SGHTA, CDR2 FQGTGA. The CDR3 spells CASRAGVGETQYF. As DNA, the CDR3 is TGTGCCAGCAGAGCGGGAGTCGGAGAGACCCAGTACTTC.

J is TRBJ2-7 and V is TRBV5-1, with 12 bases identical to TRBD2. Germline assignment: CDR1 SGHRS and CDR2 YFSETQ. V was pared by 2 bases and J by 3 bases, with 3 bases of the junction left unmatched. The CDR3 extends over 15 amino acids. The CDR3 here is CASSLRTSGDYEQYF. For the CDR3, the DNA is TGCGCCAGCAGCTTAAGGACTAGCGGGGACTACGAGCAGTACTTC. Looking up the rest from reference TRBV5-1 and TRBJ2-7 gives the full variable domain: KAGVTQTPRYLIKTRGQQVTLSCSPISGHRSVSWYQQTPGQGLQFLFEYFSETQRNKGNFPGRFSGRQFSNSRSEMNVSTLELGDSALYLCASSLRTSGDYEQYFGPGTRLTVT.

V and J are TRBV20-1 and TRBJ1-1, with unresolved D. This CDR3 has 11 residues. Trimming took 5 bases from V and 1 from J, leaving 5 bases between them. Germline-derived CDR1 and CDR2 are DFQATT and SNEGSKA (reference sequence). The CDR3 DNA is TGCAGTGCTCTAAAGAACACTGAAGCTTTCTTT. This codes for CSALKNTEAFF.

The rearrangement joins TRBV2 to TRBJ2-1; D might be TRBD1 (6 bases). The CDR3 is made up of 16 amino acids. The germline V gene encodes CDR1 SNHLY and CDR2 FYNNEI. V lost 9 bases and J lost 3, with 21 bases in between. The CDR3 DNA reads as TGTGCCAGTCCCGACCAACTAGAAGGGGGCTACAATGAGCAGTTCTTC. Amino acid sequence: CASPDQLEGGYNEQFF.

The rearrangement joins TRBV19 to TRBJ1-1; D perhaps matches TRBD1 (5 bases). Germline loops: CDR1 LNHDA, CDR2 SQIVND (reference sequence). CDR3 size: 14 residues. Deletions cut 3 bases from V and 8 bases from J, with 16 bases between. The CDR3 coding sequence is TGTGCCAGTAGTATCGCGGATTCTCAGGGAGAAGCTTTCTTT. Amino acid sequence: CASSIADSQGEAFF.

This clone was found a few times. This chain joins TRBV19 and TRBJ2-3; 13 bases fit TRBD2. The V gene's germline CDR1 is LNHDA and CDR2 SQIVND (reference sequence). J lost 2 bases, V lost 4 bases, and 9 bases had no gene match. This CDR3 has 18 residues. This chain's CDR3 is CASSRGRGTSGNTDTQYF. The CDR3 DNA is TGTGCCAGTAGTAGGGGTCGCGGGACTAGCGGGAACACAGATACGCAGTATTTT.

The chain carries TRBV14 and TRBJ2-7, with 9 positions matching TRBD1. The ends lost 3 bases at V and 3 bases at J; junction bases unmatched: 6. The CDR3 extends over 15 amino acids. Looked up from germline, CDR1 is SGHDN and CDR2 is FVKESK. This CDR3 is CASSHLRDRVYEQYF. Here the CDR3 DNA reads TGTGCCAGCAGCCATCTCCGGGACAGGGTCTACGAGCAGTACTTC.

This clone was seen a single time. The chain recombines TRBV9 with TRBJ2-1; 8 nucleotides align to TRBD2. Germline V CDR1 and CDR2: SGDLS, YYNGEE. The J segment lost 9 bases and the V segment lost 4 bases, leaving 9 bases of the junction unmatched. The CDR3 is made up of 14 amino acids. CDR3 in DNA: TGTGCCAGCAGCCCAGAAGGGACTAGAGGTGAGCAGTTCTTC. It is translated as CASSPEGTRGEQFF. Full variable domain (outside the CDR3, taken from reference TRBV9 and TRBJ2-1): DSGVTQTPKHLITATGQRVTLRCSPRSGDLSVYWYQQSLDQGLQFLIQYYNGEERAKGNILERFSAQQFPDLHSELNLSSLELGDSALYFCASSPEGTRGEQFFGPGTRLTVL.

J is TRBJ2-7 and V is TRBV5-4; D not resolved. The CDR3 is made up of 14 amino acids. V lost 3 bases and J 2 bases, leaving 12 bases between the germline ends. Germline values: CDR1 SGHNT, CDR2 YYREEE (reference sequence). The CDR3 coding sequence is TGTGCCAGCAGCTCGCCGACTCCCCCCTACGAGCAGTACTTC. It yields the protein CASSSPTPPYEQYF.

This chain connects TRBV27 to TRBJ2-7, with 12 nucleotides matching TRBD2. CDR1 and CDR2 from the germline V gene are MNHEY and SMNVEV (reference sequence). V lost 3 bases, J lost 5 bases, and 8 bases stayed unmatched. This CDR3 is 16 amino acids long. The CDR3 loop reads CASSFSRTSGTNEQYF. In DNA form, the CDR3 reads TGTGCCAGCAGTTTCTCTCGGACTAGCGGGACAAACGAGCAGTACTTC.

This rearrangement joins TRBV7-9 to TRBJ1-2; 9 bases fit TRBD1. Germline-derived CDR1 and CDR2 are SEHNR and FQNEAQ (reference sequence). V shed 5 bases and J 6 bases; nucleotides not matched to a gene: 7. The CDR3 covers 14 residues. This CDR3 is CASSLGQGYDGYTF. Written as DNA, the CDR3 is TGTGCCAGCAGCCTAGGACAGGGGTACGATGGCTACACCTTC. The whole variable domain, filled in from reference TRBV7-9 and TRBJ1-2, reads DTGVSQNPRHKITKRGQNVTFRCDPISEHNRLYWYRQTLGQGPEFLTYFQNEAQLEKSRLLSDRFSAERPKGSFSTLEIQRTEQGDSAMYLCASSLGQGYDGYTFGSGTRLTVV.

This clone has only one observation. This rearrangement joins TRBV30 to TRBJ2-1, with a tentative D call TRBD2 (6 bases). From germline, CDR1 is GTSNPN and CDR2 SVGIG (reference sequence). The length of the CDR3 is 15 residues. The V gene lost 3 bases and the J gene lost 8 bases, with 20 bases spanning the gap. CDR3 sequence reads: CAWRPPEGRSDEQFF. In DNA form, the CDR3 reads TGTGCCTGGAGACCGCCGGAGGGCAGGTCGGATGAGCAGTTCTTC.

The chain has TRBV7-9 and TRBJ2-5; D is unresolved. The CDR3 contains 12 residues. V lost 5 bases to trimming and J lost 2 bases, with 6 bases between them. Germline CDR1 is SEHNR and CDR2 is FQNEAQ (reference sequence). The DNA for the CDR3 is TGTGCCAGCAGCCCTCGTCAAGAGACCCAGTACTTC. It is translated as CASSPRQETQYF. Complete variable domain (other parts from reference TRBV7-9 and TRBJ2-5): DTGVSQNPRHKITKRGQNVTFRCDPISEHNRLYWYRQTLGQGPEFLTYFQNEAQLEKSRLLSDRFSAERPKGSFSTLEIQRTEQGDSAMYLCASSPRQETQYFGPGTRLLVL.

The chain recombines TRBV9 with TRBJ2-3; 7 positions match TRBD1. Trimming removed 4 bases from V and 5 bases from J; junction bases left unmatched: 16. CDR3 size: 17 residues. CDR1 is SGDLS and CDR2 is YYNGEE in the germline V gene. DNA for the CDR3: TGTGCCAGCAGCACAGACCAGGCAGGGGGTGCGGAAGATACGCAGTATTTT. This codes for CASSTDQAGGAEDTQYF. The full variable domain, completed using reference TRBV9 and TRBJ2-3, is DSGVTQTPKHLITATGQRVTLRCSPRSGDLSVYWYQQSLDQGLQFLIQYYNGEERAKGNILERFSAQQFPDLHSELNLSSLELGDSALYFCASSTDQAGGAEDTQYFGPGTRLTVL.

The genes are TRBV9 and TRBJ2-3; 8 nucleotides align to TRBD2. Germline-derived CDR1 and CDR2 are SGDLS and YYNGEE. The CDR3 spans 19 residues. Unmatched junction bases numbered 12, after V lost 0 bases and J lost 0 bases. The DNA of the CDR3 is TGTGCCAGCAGCGTAGCCGGCATTTCGACTAGCGATAGCACAGATACGCAGTATTTT. It specifies CASSVAGISTSDSTDTQYF.

The rearrangement joins TRBV6-5 to TRBJ1-2; 10 bases fit TRBD1. The CDR3 is made up of 14 amino acids. J lost 8 bases, V lost 6 bases, and 9 bases had no gene match. Germline-derived CDR1 and CDR2 are MNHEY and SVGAGI. Here the CDR3 reads CASSTDRGRSGYTF. In DNA, the CDR3 is TGTGCCAGCAGCACAGACAGGGGGCGAAGCGGCTACACCTTC.

The V and J genes are TRBV6-5 and TRBJ2-4; D uncertain. The V end was cut by 5 bases, the J end by 0 bases, with 11 bases between. CDR1 and CDR2 (germline): MNHEY, SVGAGI. The CDR3 spans 15 residues. CDR3 residues: CASSNGLLAKNIQYF. CDR3 nucleotide sequence: TGTGCCAGCAGTAACGGGTTACTAGCCAAAAACATTCAGTACTTC.

This chain links TRBV23-1 with TRBJ1-1; possibly TRBD1 for D (5 bases). Being an ORF, TRBV23-1 has a function that is uncertain. The CDR3 loop spans 16 amino acids. The V end was cut by 2 bases, the J end by 2 bases, with 15 bases between. CDR3 protein: CASSQITRGENTEAFF. The CDR3 DNA follows: TGCGCCAGCAGTCAAATCACAAGGGGCGAAAACACTGAAGCTTTCTTT.

This sequence joins TRBV15 and TRBJ1-5; TRBD1 is a possible D gene (6 bases). Germline lookup yields CDR1 LNHNV and CDR2 YYDKDF (reference sequence). The CDR3 loop spans 15 amino acids. Trimming left V 0 bases short and J 5 bases short, with 11 bases between. The CDR3 is CATSRDSGGYQPQHF. The CDR3, as DNA: TGTGCCACCAGCAGAGATTCTGGGGGCTATCAGCCCCAGCATTTT.

This clone was seen more than once but under ten times. The chain joins TRBV5-1 to TRBJ1-1; 8 bases align to TRBD1. The CDR3 consists of 16 residues. Unmatched junction bases numbered 9, after V lost 4 bases and J lost 1 base. Germline V gene data show CDR1 as SGHRS and CDR2 as YFSETQ. CDR3 DNA: TGCGCCAGCAGCCATCGGACAGGGAGCGGGAACACTGAAGCTTTCTTT. This gives the protein CASSHRTGSGNTEAFF.

The V and J genes are TRBV25-1 and TRBJ1-5; 9 nucleotides line up with TRBD1. CDR3 length: 17 amino acids. J was trimmed by 3 bases and V by 4 bases; bases with no gene match: 10. Germline assignment: CDR1 MGHDK and CDR2 SYGVNS. The CDR3: CASSADRDRVPNQPQHF. The CDR3 coding sequence is TGTGCCAGCAGTGCGGACCGGGACAGGGTTCCCAATCAGCCCCAGCATTTT.

The chain carries TRBV7-9 and TRBJ1-4, with a tentative D call TRBD1 (5 bases). The CDR3 has 17 residues. CDR1 and CDR2 (germline): SEHNR, FQNEAQ (reference sequence). V was cut by 1 base and J by 10 bases, with 22 bases left in between. The CDR3 sequence is CASSLVPGLEGGAKLFF. CDR3 DNA: TGTGCCAGCAGCTTAGTCCCGGGACTCGAAGGAGGGGCAAAACTGTTTTTT.

This chain uses TRBV7-2 with TRBJ2-4, with D maybe TRBD2 (6 bases). The length of the CDR3 is 16 residues. Deletions cut 0 bases from V and 3 bases from J, with 12 bases between. CDR1 is SGHTA and CDR2 is FQGNSA in the germline V gene. Written as DNA, the CDR3 is TGTGCCAGCAGCTTAGCTTTAGCGGCTAACAAAAACATTCAGTACTTC. It translates to CASSLALAANKNIQYF.

This clone came up a few times. This chain connects TRBV4-3 to TRBJ1-5; D not resolved. Germline V gives CDR1 LGHNA, CDR2 YSLEER. The V end lost 2 bases, the J end lost 9 bases, and 17 bases lay between the germline ends. This CDR3 is 15 amino acids long. The CDR3 bases are TGCGCCAGCAGCCAATCACCCGGTACAGCCTGGCCCCAGCATTTT. Residues: CASSQSPGTAWPQHF.

The chain is built from TRBV7-2 and TRBJ2-1; TRBD2 is a possible D gene (6 bases). The germline CDR1 and CDR2 sequences are SGHTA and FQGNSA. V lost 4 bases to trimming and J lost 3 bases, with 13 bases between them. The CDR3 covers 15 residues. CDR3 region: CASSYEGRGYNEQFF. The DNA of the CDR3 is TGTGCCAGCAGCTACGAAGGGCGGGGCTACAATGAGCAGTTCTTC.

This clone was counted at least ten times. The CDR3 DNA is TGTGCCAGCAGTTACTCCGGGACAGGGGGCTATGAAAAACTGTTTTTT. Amino acids: CASSYSGTGGYEKLFF. The chain recombines TRBV6-5 with TRBJ1-4; 12 nucleotides match TRBD1. V lost 0 bases to trimming and J lost 6 bases; unmatched junction nucleotides: 2. CDR3 length equals 16 residues. The germline CDR1 and CDR2 sequences are MNHEY and SVGAGI.